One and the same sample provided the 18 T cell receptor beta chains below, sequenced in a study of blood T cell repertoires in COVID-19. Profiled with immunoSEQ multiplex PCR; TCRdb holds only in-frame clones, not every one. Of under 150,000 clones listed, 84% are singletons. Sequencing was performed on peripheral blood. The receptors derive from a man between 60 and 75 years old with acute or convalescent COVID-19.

The CDR3 DNA is TGTGCCAGTAGTGCCAGGGGGGCAACTAATGAAAAACTGTTTTTT. Encoded protein: CASSARGATNEKLFF. The rearrangement joins TRBV19 to TRBJ1-4; 7 bases line up with TRBD1. Germline-derived CDR1 and CDR2 are LNHDA and SQIVND (reference sequence). The CDR3 is 15 amino acids. Trimming at V came to 5 bases and at J to 0 bases, leaving 3 bases not matched to a gene. The full variable domain, rest sourced from reference TRBV19 and TRBJ1-4, is DGGITQSPKYLFRKEGQNVTLSCEQNLNHDAMYWYRQDPGQGLRLIYYSQIVNDFQKGDIAEGYSVSREKKESFPLTVTSAQKNPTAFYLCASSARGATNEKLFFGSGTQLSVL.

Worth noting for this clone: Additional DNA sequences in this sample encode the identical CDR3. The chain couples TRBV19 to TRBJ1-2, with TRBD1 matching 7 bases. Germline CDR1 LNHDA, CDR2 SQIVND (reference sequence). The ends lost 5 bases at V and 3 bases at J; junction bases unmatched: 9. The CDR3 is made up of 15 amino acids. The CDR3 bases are TGTGCCAGTAGTGAATCACCCGGGACAGACTATGGCTACACCTTC. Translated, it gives CASSESPGTDYGYTF.

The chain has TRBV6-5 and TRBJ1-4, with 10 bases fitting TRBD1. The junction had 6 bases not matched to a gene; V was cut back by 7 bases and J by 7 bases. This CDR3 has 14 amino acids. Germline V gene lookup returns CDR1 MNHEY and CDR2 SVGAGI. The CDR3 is CASTRGTGVEKLFF. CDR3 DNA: TGTGCCAGCACTAGGGGGACAGGGGTTGAAAAACTGTTTTTT.

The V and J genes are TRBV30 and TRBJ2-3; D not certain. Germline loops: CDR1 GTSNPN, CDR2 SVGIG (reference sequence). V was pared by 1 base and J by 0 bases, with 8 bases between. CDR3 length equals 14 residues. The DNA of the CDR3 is TGTGCCTGGAGTGCATTTACTAGCACAGATACGCAGTATTTT. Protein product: CAWSAFTSTDTQYF.

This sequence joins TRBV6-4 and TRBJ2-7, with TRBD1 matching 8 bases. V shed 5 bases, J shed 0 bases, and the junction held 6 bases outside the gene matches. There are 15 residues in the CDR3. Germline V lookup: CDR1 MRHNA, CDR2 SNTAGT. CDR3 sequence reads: CASSTGQVGSYEQYF. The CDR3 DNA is TGTGCCAGCAGTACGGGACAGGTGGGCTCCTACGAGCAGTACTTC.

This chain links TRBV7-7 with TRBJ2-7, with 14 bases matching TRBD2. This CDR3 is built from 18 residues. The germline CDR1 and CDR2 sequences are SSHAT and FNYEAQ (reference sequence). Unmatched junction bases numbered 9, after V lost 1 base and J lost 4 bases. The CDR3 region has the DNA TGTGCCAGCAGCTTAGGGGGGACTAGCGGGAGCCCGGGTTACGAGCAGTACTTC. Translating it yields CASSLGGTSGSPGYEQYF.

In nucleotides, the CDR3 is TGTGCCAGCAGCTTGGGGCAACAGGGAGCTTTCTTT. It specifies CASSLGQQGAFF. This sequence joins TRBV5-4 and TRBJ1-1; TRBD1 might be the D (6 bases). Trimming shortened V by 0 bases and J by 10 bases, and 10 bases separated the two germline ends. There are 12 residues in the CDR3. Germline-derived CDR1 and CDR2 are SGHNT and YYREEE (reference sequence).

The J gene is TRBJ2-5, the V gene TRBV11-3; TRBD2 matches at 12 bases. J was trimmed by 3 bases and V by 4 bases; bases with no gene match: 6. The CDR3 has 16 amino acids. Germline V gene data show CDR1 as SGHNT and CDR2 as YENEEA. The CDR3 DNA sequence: TGTGCCAGCAGCTCCGCGACTAGCGGGGGAAAAGAGACCCAGTACTTC. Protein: CASSSATSGGKETQYF. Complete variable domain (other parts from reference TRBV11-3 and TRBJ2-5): EAGVVQSPRYKIIEKKQPVAFWCNPISGHNTLYWYLQNLGQGPELLIRYENEEAVDDSQLPKDRFSAERLKGVDSTLKIQPAELGDSAVYLCASSSATSGGKETQYFGPGTRLLVL.

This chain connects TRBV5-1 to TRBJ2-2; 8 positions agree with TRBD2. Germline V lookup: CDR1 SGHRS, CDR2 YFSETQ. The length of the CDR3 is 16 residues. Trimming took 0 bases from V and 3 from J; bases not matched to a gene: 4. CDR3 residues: CASSLDAGGDTGELFF. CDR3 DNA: TGCGCCAGCAGCTTGGATGCGGGGGGCGACACCGGGGAGCTGTTTTTT.

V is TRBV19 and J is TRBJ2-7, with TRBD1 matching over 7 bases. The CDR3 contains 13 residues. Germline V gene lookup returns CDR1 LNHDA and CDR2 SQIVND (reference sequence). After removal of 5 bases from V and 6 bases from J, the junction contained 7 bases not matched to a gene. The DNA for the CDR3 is TGTGCCAGTAGTCCCCAAGGGGGCCGCGAGCAGTACTTC. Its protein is CASSPQGGREQYF.

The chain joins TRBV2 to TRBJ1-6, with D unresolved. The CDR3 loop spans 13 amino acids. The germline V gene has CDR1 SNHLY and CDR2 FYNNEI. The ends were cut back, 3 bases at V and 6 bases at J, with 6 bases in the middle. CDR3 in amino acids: CASSEGVNSPLHF. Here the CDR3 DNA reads TGTGCCAGCAGTGAGGGAGTTAATTCACCCCTCCACTTT.

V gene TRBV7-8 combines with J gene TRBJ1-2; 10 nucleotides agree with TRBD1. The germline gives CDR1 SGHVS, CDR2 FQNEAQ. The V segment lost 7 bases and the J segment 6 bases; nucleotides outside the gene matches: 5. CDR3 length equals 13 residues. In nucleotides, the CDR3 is TGTGCCAGCACTTCCGGGACAGGGGATGGCTACACCTTC. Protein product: CASTSGTGDGYTF.

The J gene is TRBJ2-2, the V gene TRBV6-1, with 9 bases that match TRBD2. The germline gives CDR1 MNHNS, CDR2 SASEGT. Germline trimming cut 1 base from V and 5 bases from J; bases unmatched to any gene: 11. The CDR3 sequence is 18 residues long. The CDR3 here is CASSEEQLAGPRTGELFF. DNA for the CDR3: TGTGCCAGCAGTGAAGAACAGCTAGCGGGACCGAGGACCGGGGAGCTGTTTTTT.

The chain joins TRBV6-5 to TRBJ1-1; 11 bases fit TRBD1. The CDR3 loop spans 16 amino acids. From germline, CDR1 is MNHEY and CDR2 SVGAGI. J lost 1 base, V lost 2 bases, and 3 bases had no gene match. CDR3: CASSYRTGGPNTEAFF. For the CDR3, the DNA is TGTGCCAGCAGTTACAGGACAGGGGGCCCGAACACTGAAGCTTTCTTT.

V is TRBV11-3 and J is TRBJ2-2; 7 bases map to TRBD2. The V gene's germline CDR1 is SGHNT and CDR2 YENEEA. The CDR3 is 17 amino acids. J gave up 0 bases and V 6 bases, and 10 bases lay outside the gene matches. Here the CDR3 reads CASRVAGTTTNTGELFF. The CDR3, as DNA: TGTGCCAGCAGGGTGGCCGGGACTACCACGAACACCGGGGAGCTGTTTTTT.

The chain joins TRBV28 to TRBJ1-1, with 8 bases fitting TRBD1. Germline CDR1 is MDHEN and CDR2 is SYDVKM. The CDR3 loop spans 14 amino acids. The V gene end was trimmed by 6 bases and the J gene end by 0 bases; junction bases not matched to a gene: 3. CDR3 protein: CASRPQGVNTEAFF. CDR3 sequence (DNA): TGTGCCAGCAGACCACAGGGGGTGAACACTGAAGCTTTCTTT.

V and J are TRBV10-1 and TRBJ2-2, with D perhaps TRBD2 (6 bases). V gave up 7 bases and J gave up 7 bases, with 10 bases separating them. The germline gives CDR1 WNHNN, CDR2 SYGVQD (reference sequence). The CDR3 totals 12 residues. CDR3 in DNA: TGCGCCAGCATGAAGGGAGGCGGGGAGCTGTTTTTT. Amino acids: CASMKGGGELFF.

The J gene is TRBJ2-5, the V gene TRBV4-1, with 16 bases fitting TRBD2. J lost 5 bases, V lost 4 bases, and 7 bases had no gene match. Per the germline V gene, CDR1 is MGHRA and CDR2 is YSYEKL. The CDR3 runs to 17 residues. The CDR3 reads CASSPGTSGGAWETQYF. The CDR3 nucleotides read TGCGCCAGCAGCCCCGGGACTAGCGGGGGGGCCTGGGAGACCCAGTACTTC.